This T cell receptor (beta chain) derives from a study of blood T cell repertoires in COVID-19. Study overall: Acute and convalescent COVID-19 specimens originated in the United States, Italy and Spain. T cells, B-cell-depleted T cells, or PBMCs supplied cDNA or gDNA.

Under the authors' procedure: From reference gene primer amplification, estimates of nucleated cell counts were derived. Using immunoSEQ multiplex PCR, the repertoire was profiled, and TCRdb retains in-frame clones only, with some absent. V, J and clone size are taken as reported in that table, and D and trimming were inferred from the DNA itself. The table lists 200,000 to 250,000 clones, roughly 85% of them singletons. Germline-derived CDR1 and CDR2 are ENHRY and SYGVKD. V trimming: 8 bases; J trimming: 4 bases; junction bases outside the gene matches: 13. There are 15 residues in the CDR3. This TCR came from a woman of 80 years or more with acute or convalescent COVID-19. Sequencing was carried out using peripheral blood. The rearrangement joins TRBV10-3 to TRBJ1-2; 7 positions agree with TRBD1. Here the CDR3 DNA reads TGTGCCATCGCAGAGGGACAGTTCCGTGCCTATGGCTACACCTTC. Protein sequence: CAIAEGQFRAYGYTF.